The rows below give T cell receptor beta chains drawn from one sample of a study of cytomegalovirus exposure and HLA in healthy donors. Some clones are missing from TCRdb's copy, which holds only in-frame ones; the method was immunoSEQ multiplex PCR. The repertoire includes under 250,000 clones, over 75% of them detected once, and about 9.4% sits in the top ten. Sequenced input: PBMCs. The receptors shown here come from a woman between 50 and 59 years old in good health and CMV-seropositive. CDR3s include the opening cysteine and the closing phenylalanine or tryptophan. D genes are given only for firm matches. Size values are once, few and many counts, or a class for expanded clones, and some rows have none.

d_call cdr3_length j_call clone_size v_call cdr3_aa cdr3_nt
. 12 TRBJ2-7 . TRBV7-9 CASSTDPGEQYF TGTGCCAGCAGCACAGACCCTGGCGAGCAGTACTTC
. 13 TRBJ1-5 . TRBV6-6 CASSSPEGQPQHF TGTGCCAGCAGTTCCCCTGAGGGTCAGCCCCAGCATTTT
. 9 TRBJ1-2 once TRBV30 CAWSPGYTF TGTGCCTGGAGTCCAGGCTACACCTTC
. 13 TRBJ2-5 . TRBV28 CASSFRYQETQYF TGTGCCAGCAGTTTCAGGTACCAAGAGACCCAGTACTTC
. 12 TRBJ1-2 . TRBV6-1 CASRSSGGGYTF TGTGCCAGCAGAAGCAGCGGCGGTGGCTACACCTTC
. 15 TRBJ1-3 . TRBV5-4 CASSFGGDSGNTIYF TGTGCCAGCAGCTTTGGGGGGGACTCTGGAAACACCATATATTTT
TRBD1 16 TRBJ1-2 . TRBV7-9 CASSLNRGAYNYGYTF TGTGCCAGCAGCTTGAACAGGGGCGCCTATAACTATGGCTACACCTTC
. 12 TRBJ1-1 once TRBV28 CASSLQVTEAFF TGTGCCAGCAGTTTACAGGTCACTGAAGCTTTCTTT
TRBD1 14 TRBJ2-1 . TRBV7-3 CASSSSTGGNEQFF TGTGCCAGCAGTTCGTCGACAGGGGGCAATGAGCAGTTCTTC
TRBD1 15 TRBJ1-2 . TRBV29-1 CSVIGQDEANYGYTF TGCAGCGTGATAGGACAGGATGAAGCTAACTATGGCTACACCTTC
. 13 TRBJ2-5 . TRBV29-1 CSVDIVPEGTQYF TGCAGCGTTGATATAGTTCCAGAGGGGACCCAGTACTTC